This T cell receptor beta chain comes out of a study of long-term antiretroviral therapy in people with HIV. Remarks on this clone: Its antigen remains unknown.

With survey level as its setting, the immunoSEQ assay was v3.0. Profiling relied on immunoSEQ multiplex PCR, and the TCRdb table lists in-frame clones only, not all of them. The sample carries about 28,000 clones, 80% to 85% recorded once. Study-wide findings and caveats: Repertoires from HIV showed CDR3 length ranges narrower than those of controls.

HIV-positive participants were all treated in the United States. Specimens held roughly 0.9-11 million cryopreserved PBMC prior to DNA extraction. Germline-derived CDR1 and CDR2 are SGHRS and YFSETQ. CDR3 length: 17 residues. V trimming: 0 bases; J trimming: 1 base; junction bases outside the gene matches: 7. Here the sequenced sample was unsorted PBMCs, taken 0.4 years after starting antiretroviral therapy. This sequence joins TRBV5-1 and TRBJ1-1; 9 bases align to TRBD1. The sequence was obtained from a young man with HIV. Written as DNA, the CDR3 is TGCGCCAGCAGCTTGGTCCCGGGACAGGGTTGGAACACTGAAGCTTTCTTT. Protein: CASSLVPGQGWNTEAFF. Combining the CDR3 with reference TRBV5-1 and TRBJ1-1 gives the whole variable domain KAGVTQTPRYLIKTRGQQVTLSCSPISGHRSVSWYQQTPGQGLQFLFEYFSETQRNKGNFPGRFSGRQFSNSRSEMNVSTLELGDSALYLCASSLVPGQGWNTEAFFGQGTRLTVV.